The 30 T cell receptor beta chains below come from one sample, sequenced in a study of cytomegalovirus exposure and HLA in healthy donors. 60 Vbeta and 13 Jbeta primers were used in PCR. Assay used: immunoSEQ multiplex PCR; TCRdb lists only in-frame clones, some missing. Its table lists roughly 54,000 clones. Sequencing was carried out using PBMCs. Receptors originate from a woman in her 30s in good health and CMV-seropositive.

The J gene is TRBJ2-3, the V gene TRBV5-4, with a weak D call TRBD2 (5 bases). This CDR3 comprises 14 residues. The V gene's germline CDR1 is SGHNT and CDR2 YYREEE (reference sequence). The V and J ends lost 4 bases and 10 bases respectively, with 19 bases between them. CDR3 residues: CASSPDYAHGAQYF. For the CDR3, the DNA is TGTGCCAGCAGCCCCGACTACGCCCACGGTGCGCAGTATTTT.

The chain recombines TRBV29-1 with TRBJ2-5, with D perhaps TRBD1 (6 bases). This CDR3 has 10 residues. CDR1 SQVTM and CDR2 ANQGSEA come from the germline V gene. V shed 6 bases and J shed 8 bases, with 10 bases lying between them. CDR3 loop: CSVAGATQYF. DNA of the CDR3: TGCAGCGTAGCAGGGGCCACCCAGTACTTC.

The chain recombines TRBV6-5 with TRBJ2-1, with 9 bases lining up with TRBD1. The CDR3 length is 14 residues. Trimming removed 5 bases from V and 8 bases from J; junction bases left unmatched: 7. The germline V gene encodes CDR1 MNHEY and CDR2 SVGAGI. The CDR3 sequence is CASSRDREIYEQFF. CDR3 DNA: TGTGCCAGCAGTCGGGACAGGGAAATCTATGAGCAGTTCTTC.

Concerning this clone: A junction boundary mismatches the germline segment, possibly from a read error. Other DNA variants within this sample encode the same CDR3. The V and J genes are TRBV5-1 and TRBJ1-1; TRBD1 agrees at 7 bases. CDR1 SGHRS and CDR2 YFSETQ come from the germline V gene. This CDR3 has 15 amino acids. The CDR3 loop is CASSLGHRGIAEAFF. The CDR3 nucleotides read TGCGCCAGCAGCTTGGGGCACAGGGGAATCGCTGAAGCCTTCTTT.

The rearrangement joins TRBV6-5 to TRBJ1-2; TRBD1 might be the D (6 bases). Trimming shortened V by 0 bases and J by 3 bases, and 11 bases separated the two germline ends. The CDR3 has 15 amino acids. Germline values: CDR1 MNHEY, CDR2 SVGAGI. The CDR3 sequence: CASSYSRGADYGYTF. DNA of the CDR3: TGTGCCAGCAGTTACTCGCGGGGGGCGGACTATGGCTACACCTTC.

This chain links TRBV30 with TRBJ2-3, with 7 bases lining up with TRBD1. The J segment lost 2 bases and the V segment lost 2 bases, leaving 7 bases of the junction unmatched. This CDR3 has 15 residues. Germline V CDR1 and CDR2: GTSNPN, SVGIG (reference sequence). The CDR3 region has the DNA TGTGCCTGGAGTCAACCAACAGGGGTCACAGATACGCAGTATTTT. Its translation: CAWSQPTGVTDTQYF.

V and J are TRBV28 and TRBJ1-1; 9 bases are a match to TRBD1. The V gene end was trimmed by 6 bases and the J gene end by 0 bases; junction bases not matched to a gene: 11. CDR1 and CDR2 (germline): MDHEN, SYDVKM. This CDR3 comprises 17 residues. DNA for the CDR3: TGTGCCAGCAGACCTTGGTCTGACAGGGGGATGAACACTGAAGCTTTCTTT. Its protein product is CASRPWSDRGMNTEAFF. The full variable domain, completed using reference TRBV28 and TRBJ1-1, is DVKVTQSSRYLVKRTGEKVFLECVQDMDHENMFWYRQDPGLGLRLIYFSYDVKMKEKGDIPEGYSVSREKKERFSLILESASTNQTSMYLCASRPWSDRGMNTEAFFGQGTRLTVV.

DNA of the CDR3: TGTGCCAGCAGACGGGGGGGCCCTGGAAACACCATATATTTT. Translation gives CASRRGGPGNTIYF. The V gene is TRBV6-6, the J gene TRBJ1-3; tentatively, D is TRBD1 (6 bases). The V and J ends lost 6 bases and 2 bases respectively, with 11 bases between them. The CDR3 length is 14 residues. The germline CDR1 and CDR2 sequences are MNHNY and SVGAGI (reference sequence).

This chain uses TRBV7-6 with TRBJ2-2; a possible D gene is TRBD2 (7 bases). Germline V gene data show CDR1 as SGHVS and CDR2 as FNYEAQ. The ends were cut back, 5 bases at V and 8 bases at J, with 18 bases in the middle. The CDR3 is made up of 15 amino acids. The CDR3 here is CASSPPVGGQGELFF. The CDR3 nucleotides read TGTGCCAGCAGCCCCCCGGTGGGGGGGCAGGGGGAGCTGTTTTTT.

The chain combines TRBV6-1 with TRBJ1-5; the D gene is possibly TRBD1 (6 bases). V gave up 7 bases and J gave up 0 bases, with 10 bases separating them. Germline V lookup: CDR1 MNHNS, CDR2 SASEGT. This CDR3 contains 14 residues. The CDR3 sequence is CASTLQGSNQPQHF. The CDR3 DNA follows: TGTGCCAGCACCCTACAGGGTAGCAATCAGCCCCAGCATTTT.

For the CDR3, the DNA is TGCGCCAGCAGCTTGGGGACTAGCGTCTACGAGCAGTACTTC. Amino acid sequence: CASSLGTSVYEQYF. This chain connects TRBV5-1 to TRBJ2-7; 9 bases line up with TRBD2. V shed 0 bases, J shed 3 bases, and the junction held 1 base outside the gene matches. The germline gives CDR1 SGHRS, CDR2 YFSETQ. There are 14 residues in the CDR3.

The gene calls are TRBV7-9 and TRBJ2-7, with a weak D call TRBD2 (6 bases). This CDR3 has 14 amino acids. V lost 5 bases and J 5 bases, leaving 16 bases between the germline ends. Germline CDR1 is SEHNR and CDR2 is FQNEAQ (reference sequence). The CDR3 DNA is TGTGCCAGCAGCATGAGTAGCGGCACTAACGAGCAGTACTTC. Its translation: CASSMSSGTNEQYF.

This chain links TRBV5-8 with TRBJ2-5; TRBD1 is a possible D gene (6 bases). The CDR3 contains 14 residues. The germline gives CDR1 SGHTS, CDR2 YDEGEE. V was shortened by 7 bases and J by 4 bases, with 17 bases between the two germline ends. This chain's CDR3 is CASARTRGRETQYF. Here the CDR3 DNA reads TGTGCCAGCGCACGGACGAGGGGGAGAGAGACCCAGTACTTC.

This chain links TRBV9 with TRBJ2-7; 9 nucleotides align to TRBD2. V lost 1 base and J lost 2; bases outside the gene matches: 7. CDR3 length: 16 residues. Germline values: CDR1 SGDLS, CDR2 YYNGEE. In nucleotides, the CDR3 is TGTGCCAGCAGCGTAAGTAGCGGGAGTCGTACCTACGAGCAGTACTTC. This codes for CASSVSSGSRTYEQYF.

As for this clone: Its ends do not fully match the called genes, so a read error is possible. The chain uses TRBV7-7 and TRBJ2-7; possibly TRBD1 for D (6 bases). The CDR3 length is 14 residues. The germline CDR1 and CDR2 sequences are SSHAT and FNYEAQ (reference sequence). In nucleotides, the CDR3 is TGTGCTAGCAGCTTGGGGGCCGCAGGCTACGAGCAGTACTTC. Its translation is CASSLGAAGYEQYF.

The chain uses TRBV6-1 and TRBJ2-4; TRBD2 is a possible D gene (6 bases). V shed 3 bases and J shed 8 bases, with 17 bases lying between them. The CDR3 is 15 amino acids. The germline CDR1 and CDR2 sequences are MNHNS and SASEGT. CDR3 protein: CASSDPREGTDIQYF. CDR3 nucleotides: TGTGCCAGCAGTGATCCGCGGGAAGGGACTGACATTCAGTACTTC.

V is TRBV6-1 and J is TRBJ1-3; D unresolved. In germline, CDR1 is MNHNS, CDR2 SASEGT. CDR3 length: 15 residues. With 1 base removed from V and 7 bases from J, the gap between germline ends came to 14 bases. CDR3 residues: CASSEGPGGSNTIYF. The CDR3 DNA reads TGTGCCAGCAGTGAAGGGCCGGGAGGTAGTAACACCATATATTTT.

The J gene is TRBJ2-1, the V gene TRBV25-1, with TRBD2 matching over 8 bases. Germline CDR1 reads MGHDK; CDR2 reads SYGVNS. CDR3 length: 17 amino acids. The V gene end was trimmed by 0 bases and the J gene end by 8 bases; junction bases not matched to a gene: 12. The CDR3 DNA is TGTGCCAGCAGTGAATACTTCACTAGCGGTACCTCCGATGAGCAGTTCTTC. Its protein product is CASSEYFTSGTSDEQFF.

The chain is built from TRBV15 and TRBJ2-5; 8 nucleotides align to TRBD2. The CDR3 extends over 15 amino acids. Germline V gene lookup returns CDR1 LNHNV and CDR2 YYDKDF (reference sequence). V was clipped by 3 bases and J by 4 bases; unmatched bases: 7. CDR3 amino acids: CATSRPAGGGETQYF. DNA for the CDR3: TGTGCCACCAGCAGGCCTGCGGGAGGAGGAGAGACCCAGTACTTC.

V is TRBV6-1 and J is TRBJ2-2; TRBD1 matches 8 bases. Unmatched junction bases numbered 4, after V lost 4 bases and J lost 3 bases. The CDR3 is 15 residues long. Germline V CDR1 and CDR2: MNHNS, SASEGT. The CDR3 sequence is CASSVGQGYTGELFF. The CDR3 DNA reads as TGTGCCAGCAGTGTTGGACAGGGATACACCGGGGAGCTGTTTTTT.

The chain has TRBV19 and TRBJ1-2, with TRBD1 matching over 7 bases. Germline values: CDR1 LNHDA, CDR2 SQIVND (reference sequence). With V trimmed by 6 bases and J by 2 bases, 9 bases remained unmatched. The CDR3 has 15 amino acids. The CDR3: CASSVRGGQNYGYTF. The CDR3 bases are TGTGCCAGTAGCGTCCGGGGGGGACAGAACTATGGCTACACCTTC.

CDR3 sequence (DNA): TGTGCCAGCAGCTTAGTCGGAGCGGTGAACACCGGGGAGCTGTTTTTT. Translating it yields CASSLVGAVNTGELFF. The V and J genes are TRBV7-8 and TRBJ2-2; the D gene is possibly TRBD2 (5 bases). Germline V gives CDR1 SGHVS, CDR2 FQNEAQ. V was trimmed by 1 base and J by 1 base, leaving 10 bases between them. The CDR3 has 16 residues.

A note on this clone: At one of its ends the junction is not consistent with the germline gene, which may arise from a read error. The rearrangement uses TRBV2 and TRBJ2-7, with 7 bases fitting TRBD1. Germline CDR1 reads SNHLY; CDR2 reads FYNNEI. The CDR3 has 10 amino acids. The DNA for the CDR3 is TGTGCCAGCAGTGGACAGGGTCTGAACTTC. Translation: CASSGQGLNF. The whole variable domain, remainder taken from reference TRBV2 and TRBJ2-7, is EPEVTQTPSHQVTQMGQEVILRCVPISNHLYFYWYRQILGQKVEFLVSFYNNEISEKSEIFDDQFSVERPDGSNFTLKIRSTKLEDSAMYFCASSGQGLNFGPGTRLTVT.

V is TRBV4-1 and J is TRBJ2-7; D is possibly TRBD2 (5 bases). Trimming cost V 4 bases and J 3 bases, with 16 bases left between them. CDR1 and CDR2 from the germline V gene are MGHRA and YSYEKL. The CDR3 extends over 15 amino acids. DNA for the CDR3: TGCGCCAGCAGCCCCACCCGGACGGGAAACTACGAGCAGTACTTC. Its protein is CASSPTRTGNYEQYF.

This chain joins TRBV6-1 and TRBJ2-5, with a weak D call TRBD1 (5 bases). The J call may be in error: the DNA end matches TRBJ2-7 better. There are 11 residues in the CDR3. CDR1 and CDR2 (germline): MNHNS, SASEGT. CDR3 DNA sequence: TGTGCCAGTCCAGGGTTGAGCGAGCAGTACTTC. It codes for CASPGLSEQYF.

The chain joins TRBV7-6 to TRBJ2-5; a possible D gene is TRBD2 (6 bases). The CDR3 has 15 residues. Germline V gives CDR1 SGHVS, CDR2 FNYEAQ. V shed 5 bases and J shed 4 bases, with 17 bases lying between them. This CDR3 reads CASSRYWGLVETQYF. CDR3 nucleotides: TGTGCCAGCAGCCGTTACTGGGGACTGGTAGAGACCCAGTACTTC.

The rearrangement joins TRBV12-5 to TRBJ2-2; weak D call: TRBD2 (6 bases). With 6 bases removed from V and 4 bases from J, the gap between germline ends came to 15 bases. Germline CDR1 and CDR2: LGHNT and FRNRAP. The CDR3 spans 15 residues. The CDR3 nucleotides are TGTGCTAGTGGCTCGGTTGGGGGACTCACCGGGGAGCTGTTTTTT. Amino acid sequence: CASGSVGGLTGELFF.

This sequence joins TRBV18 and TRBJ2-7, with D tentatively TRBD1 (6 bases). This CDR3 region has 14 residues. Germline V gives CDR1 KGHSH, CDR2 LQKENI. V lost 2 bases, J lost 6 bases, and 14 bases lay in between. This CDR3 reads CASSPLPGDGEQYF. CDR3 bases: TGTGCCAGCTCACCATTACCAGGGGATGGCGAGCAGTACTTC. Based on the CDR3 plus reference TRBV18 and TRBJ2-7, the full variable domain is NAGVMQNPRHLVRRRGQEARLRCSPMKGHSHVYWYRQLPEEGLKFMVYLQKENIIDESGMPKERFSAEFPKEGPSILRIQQVVRGDSAAYFCASSPLPGDGEQYFGPGTRLTVT.

The CDR3 loop is CASSGQGATNYGYTF. The CDR3 bases are TGTGCCAGCTCGGGACAGGGGGCGACTAACTATGGCTACACCTTC. The chain links TRBV28 to TRBJ1-2; 12 bases map to TRBD1. The V gene end was trimmed by 8 bases and the J gene end by 0 bases; junction bases not matched to a gene: 4. The CDR3 loop spans 15 amino acids. CDR1 and CDR2 from the germline V gene are MDHEN and SYDVKM.

In DNA form, the CDR3 reads TGTGCCAGCAGCCGAGGACAGGGGACCTACGAGCAGTACTTC. Its protein product is CASSRGQGTYEQYF. The chain has TRBV7-3 and TRBJ2-7, with 9 bases fitting TRBD1. The germline CDR1 and CDR2 sequences are SGHTA and FQGTGA. The CDR3 contains 14 residues. Germline trimming cut 5 bases from V and 2 bases from J; bases unmatched to any gene: 4. The full variable domain, rest sourced from reference TRBV7-3 and TRBJ2-7, is GAGVSQTPSNKVTEKGKYVELRCDPISGHTALYWYRQSLGQGPEFLIYFQGTGAADDSGLPNDRFFAVRPEGSVSTLKIQRTERGDSAVYLCASSRGQGTYEQYFGPGTRLTVT.